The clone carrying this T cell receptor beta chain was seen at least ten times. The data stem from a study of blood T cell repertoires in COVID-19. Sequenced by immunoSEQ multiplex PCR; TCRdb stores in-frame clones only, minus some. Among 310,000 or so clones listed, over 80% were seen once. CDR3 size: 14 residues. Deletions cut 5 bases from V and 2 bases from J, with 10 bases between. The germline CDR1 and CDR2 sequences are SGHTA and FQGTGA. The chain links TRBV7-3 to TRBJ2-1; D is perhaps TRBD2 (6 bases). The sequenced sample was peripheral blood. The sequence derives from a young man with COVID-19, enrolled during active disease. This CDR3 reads CASSEGLTYNEQFF. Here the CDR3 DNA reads TGTGCCAGCAGCGAGGGACTTACCTACAATGAGCAGTTCTTC.